This T cell receptor beta chain was captured in a study of blood T cell repertoires in COVID-19. On the study more broadly: COVID-19 samples from acute and convalescent phases originated in the United States, Italy and Spain.

Assay: immunoSEQ multiplex PCR; the TCRdb copy retains only in-frame clones and omits some. Here the sample spans about 230,000 clones, about nine tenths being singletons. Germline V gene data show CDR1 as SGHRS and CDR2 as YFSETQ. Trimming cost V 4 bases and J 5 bases; bases outside gene matches: 7. The CDR3 is 15 amino acids. This clone was seen more than once but under ten times. The TCR sequence derives from a man aged 25-45 years with COVID-19, enrolled during active disease. Sequenced material: peripheral blood. The chain is built from TRBV5-1 and TRBJ1-4; 8 nucleotides match TRBD1. This CDR3 is CASSLDGQGNEKLFF. The CDR3 coding sequence is TGCGCCAGCAGCCTGGATGGACAGGGAAATGAAAAACTGTTTTTT.